This T cell receptor beta chain is from a study of cytomegalovirus exposure and HLA in healthy donors. Study-level results: It was reported in a later analysis that an Asian-associated ancestry cluster showed fewer N-insertions than the roughly 670-donor mean. The study flagged some 170 TCR beta chains as cytomegalovirus-associated.

The primer mix had 60 Vbeta and 13 Jbeta primers. Only in-frame clones appear in the TCRdb table, and some are missing; sequencing was by immunoSEQ multiplex PCR. The sample includes some 190,000 clones, over 60% seen only once; the top ten take about 1.5%. In the case of this clone: Its target is unknown.

The V gene lost 9 bases and the J gene lost 2 bases, with 13 bases spanning the gap. The CDR3 contains 13 residues. The clonotype originates from a man younger than 35 in good health and CMV-seronegative. The sequenced sample consisted of PBMCs. The rearrangement links TRBV23-1 to TRBJ1-1, with TRBD1 as a possible D gene (5 bases). TRBV23-1 is sorted into the ORF group, with uncertain function. The CDR3 bases are TGCGCCAGTCCGGGGGGATTCAACACTGAAGCTTTCTTT. This codes for CASPGGFNTEAFF.